The rows below give T cell receptor beta chains drawn from one sample of a study of CD8+ T cells in alopecia areata. Some clones are missing from TCRdb's copy, which holds only in-frame ones; the method was immunoSEQ multiplex PCR. This sample carries almost 250,000 clones, roughly two thirds of them seen once, and the ten largest clones take more than 0.95%. The sample here was CD4+ T cells sorted from blood, taken at week 0. These receptors all stem from a human donor with alopecia areata. The CDR3 runs from the conserved cysteine through the conserved F or W. The D gene is left open where the match is weak. The size of a clone is reported for some rows only, either as once, few or many, or as a class for expanded clones.

v_call: TRBV29-1
d_call: TRBD1
clone_size: .
j_call: TRBJ1-1
cdr3_length: 12
cdr3_aa: CSADRGNTEAFF
cdr3_nt: TGCAGCGCCGACAGGGGGAACACTGAAGCTTTCTTT

v_call: TRBV29-1
d_call: TRBD1
clone_size: few
j_call: TRBJ1-3
cdr3_length: 14
cdr3_aa: CSAGLGQSGNTIYF
cdr3_nt: TGCAGCGCGGGATTGGGACAGTCTGGAAACACCATATATTTT

v_call: TRBV7-6
d_call: .
clone_size: .
j_call: TRBJ2-7
cdr3_length: 14
cdr3_aa: CASSPGGPPAEQYF
cdr3_nt: TGTGCCAGCAGCCCCGGGGGCCCCCCGGCCGAGCAGTACTTC

v_call: TRBV5-1
d_call: .
clone_size: few
j_call: TRBJ2-7
cdr3_length: 13
cdr3_aa: CASSLQRGYEQYF
cdr3_nt: TGCGCCAGCAGCTTGCAAAGGGGCTACGAGCAGTACTTC

v_call: TRBV4-2
d_call: .
clone_size: few
j_call: TRBJ2-1
cdr3_length: 14
cdr3_aa: CASSQVWGGNEQFF
cdr3_nt: TGTGCCAGCAGCCAAGTCTGGGGTGGCAATGAGCAGTTCTTC

v_call: TRBV4-1
d_call: .
clone_size: few
j_call: TRBJ2-7
cdr3_length: 12
cdr3_aa: CASSQSLGEQYF
cdr3_nt: TGCGCCAGCAGCCAAAGTTTGGGCGAGCAGTACTTC

v_call: TRBV5-1
d_call: TRBD2
clone_size: once
j_call: TRBJ2-2
cdr3_length: 15
cdr3_aa: CASSFQRGNTGELFF
cdr3_nt: TGCGCCAGCAGCTTCCAGCGGGGTAACACCGGGGAGCTGTTTTTT

v_call: TRBV10-3
d_call: TRBD2
clone_size: once
j_call: TRBJ2-4
cdr3_length: 14
cdr3_aa: CAISESLTGGIQYF
cdr3_nt: TGTGCCATCAGTGAGTCGCTTACGGGGGGCATTCAGTACTTC

v_call: TRBV30
d_call: .
clone_size: .
j_call: TRBJ1-6
cdr3_length: 13
cdr3_aa: CAWSGSLNSPLHF
cdr3_nt: TGTGCCTGGTCCGGGAGCCTTAATTCACCCCTCCACTTT

v_call: TRBV2
d_call: .
clone_size: .
j_call: TRBJ1-2
cdr3_length: 10
cdr3_aa: CASKVVGYTF
cdr3_nt: TGTGCCAGCAAAGTCGTGGGCTACACCTTC

v_call: TRBV5-1
d_call: .
clone_size: .
j_call: TRBJ2-1
cdr3_length: 12
cdr3_aa: CASSFTGNEQFF
cdr3_nt: TGCGCCAGCAGCTTTACAGGCAATGAGCAGTTCTTC

v_call: TRBV29-1
d_call: .
clone_size: .
j_call: TRBJ2-1
cdr3_length: 14
cdr3_aa: CSVEPADSYNEQFF
cdr3_nt: TGCAGCGTTGAACCTGCGGACTCCTACAATGAGCAGTTCTTC